The sample holds one count of the clone carrying this TCR beta chain. Antigen specificity is unknown. The sample originates from a study of T cell responses to AZD1222 COVID-19 vaccine. Findings and limits, study-wide: Among spike-specific TCRs, nearly half reportedly target unmutated variant regions. Breadth and depth of Spike-specific TCRs rose after two AZD1222 doses. Repertoires were sampled only after the peak T cell response. Among those given AZD1222, only five or six were seropositive at baseline.

TCRdb keeps only in-frame clones here, not all; method: immunoSEQ multiplex PCR. The sample includes around 160,000 clones, 75% to 95% of them seen just once. CDR1 and CDR2 (germline): WSHSY, SAAADI. The ends were cut back, 6 bases at V and 0 bases at J, with 15 bases in the middle. CDR3 length: 15 amino acids. The clonotype originates from an adult in good health. The specimen was peripheral blood, collected on day 0 of MenACWY control vaccination. The gene calls are TRBV10-2 and TRBJ2-7; D is unclear. CDR3 in DNA: TGCGCCAGCAGAGAGATTGGGCCTAGCTCCTACGAGCAGTACTTC. This translates into CASREIGPSSYEQYF.